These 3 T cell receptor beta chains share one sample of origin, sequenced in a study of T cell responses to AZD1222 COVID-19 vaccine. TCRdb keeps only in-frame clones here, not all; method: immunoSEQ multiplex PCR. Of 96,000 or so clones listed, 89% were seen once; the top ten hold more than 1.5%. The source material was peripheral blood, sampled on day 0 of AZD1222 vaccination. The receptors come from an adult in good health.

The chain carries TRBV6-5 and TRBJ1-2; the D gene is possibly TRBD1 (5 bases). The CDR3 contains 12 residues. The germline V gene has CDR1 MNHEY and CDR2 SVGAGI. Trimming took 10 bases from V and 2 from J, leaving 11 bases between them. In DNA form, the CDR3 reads TGTGCCACCCACAGGCAGAACTATGGCTACACCTTC. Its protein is CATHRQNYGYTF.

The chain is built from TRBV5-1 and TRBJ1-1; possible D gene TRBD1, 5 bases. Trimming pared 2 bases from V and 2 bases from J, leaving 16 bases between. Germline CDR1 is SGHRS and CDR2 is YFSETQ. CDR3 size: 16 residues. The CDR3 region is CASSFQGLGVNTEAFF. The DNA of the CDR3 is TGCGCCAGCAGCTTTCAAGGTTTAGGGGTCAACACTGAAGCTTTCTTT.

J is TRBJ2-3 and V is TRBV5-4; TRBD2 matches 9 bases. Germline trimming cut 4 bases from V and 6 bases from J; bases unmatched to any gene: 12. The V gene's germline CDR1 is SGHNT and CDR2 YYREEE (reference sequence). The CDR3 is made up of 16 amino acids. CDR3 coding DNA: TGTGCCAGCAGCAGAGGCGGGGGGGCTAAGTGGGATACGCAGTATTTT. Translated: CASSRGGGAKWDTQYF.